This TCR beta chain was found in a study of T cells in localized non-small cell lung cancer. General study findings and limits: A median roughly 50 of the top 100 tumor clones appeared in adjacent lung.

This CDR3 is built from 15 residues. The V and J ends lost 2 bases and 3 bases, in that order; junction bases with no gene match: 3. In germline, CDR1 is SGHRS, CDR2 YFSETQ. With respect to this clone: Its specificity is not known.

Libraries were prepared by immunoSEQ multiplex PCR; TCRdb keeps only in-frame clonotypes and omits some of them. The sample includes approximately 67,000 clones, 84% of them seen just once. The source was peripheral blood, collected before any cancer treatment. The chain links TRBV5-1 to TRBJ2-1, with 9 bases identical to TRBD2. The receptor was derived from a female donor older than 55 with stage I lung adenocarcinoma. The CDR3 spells CASSLSGGHYNEQFF. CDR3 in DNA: TGCGCCAGCAGCTTAAGCGGGGGGCACTACAATGAGCAGTTCTTC. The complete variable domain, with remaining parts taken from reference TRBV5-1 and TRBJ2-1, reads KAGVTQTPRYLIKTRGQQVTLSCSPISGHRSVSWYQQTPGQGLQFLFEYFSETQRNKGNFPGRFSGRQFSNSRSEMNVSTLELGDSALYLCASSLSGGHYNEQFFGPGTRLTVL.